What follows is one TCR beta chain and its context. Antigen: not known. These data belong to a study of vaccination effects on CD4 cells after COVID-19. Ahead of sequencing, the ViraFEST assay grew antigen-specific CD4+ T cells using viral peptide pools. It was after nine to ten days of culture that CD4+ T cells were isolated. Absence of prior SARS-CoV-2 infection characterized the vaccine recipients, who showed negative nucleocapsid antibodies. Repertoires were generated with immunoSEQ multiplex PCR, while TCRdb's copy carries only in-frame clones and drops some. This table has some 70,000 clones, 80% appearing once. There are 15 residues in the CDR3. Germline lookup yields CDR1 KGHSH and CDR2 LQKENI. V was cut by 2 bases and J by 4 bases, with 14 bases left in between.

The input for sequencing was CD4+ T cells from PBMCs cultured with SARS-CoV-2 spike peptides, taken before COVID-19 vaccination. This chain uses TRBV18 with TRBJ1-2; D gene unclear. This TCR derives from a human donor who received a COVID-19 vaccine. DNA of the CDR3: TGTGCCAGCTCACCAGGCTCAGGAGAATTCTATGGCTACACCTTC. This sequence encodes CASSPGSGEFYGYTF.